The T cell receptor beta chain described here comes from a study of PD-1 blockade in classical Hodgkin lymphoma. Study-wide results and caveats: Baseline TCR diversity was reportedly lower in newly diagnosed patients than in healthy donors. It was reported as lower still in relapsed/refractory patients.

Specified time point: newly diagnosed, previously untreated cHL patient sample. Researchers pulled CD8+ T cells out of thawed PBMCs using magnetic negative selection. Comparison samples consisted of PBMCs from newly diagnosed, untreated classical Hodgkin lymphoma. Notes on this clone: Its antigen remains unidentified.

CDR1 is SNHLY and CDR2 is FYNNEI in the germline V gene. This CDR3 is 18 amino acids long. Trimming took 7 bases from V and 3 from J; bases not matched to a gene: 19. Assay: immunoSEQ multiplex PCR; the TCRdb copy retains only in-frame clones and omits some. Of about 2,900 clones in the sample, roughly 71% were seen once. This receptor was taken from a human donor with classical Hodgkin lymphoma. This sequence joins TRBV2 and TRBJ2-7, with 9 nucleotides matching TRBD2. Material: CD8+ T cells from blood. CDR3: CASTPADISGTSSYEQYF. CDR3 coding DNA: TGTGCCAGCACCCCCGCGGATATTTCCGGGACTAGCAGCTACGAGCAGTACTTC.